This T cell receptor (beta chain) comes out of a study of shared T cell receptors in the human thymus. Repertoires were generated with immunoSEQ multiplex PCR, while TCRdb's copy carries only in-frame clones and drops some. The sample has 55,000 to 75,000 clones; over 90% are singletons. The CDR3 contains 17 residues. The V gene lost 4 bases and the J gene lost 0 bases, with 16 bases spanning the gap. CDR1 and CDR2 (germline): MNHEY, SMNVEV (reference sequence). This clonotype was sampled from a human donor. The chain carries TRBV27 and TRBJ2-4; D possibly corresponds to TRBD1 (5 bases). The material sequenced was thymocytes. Written as DNA, the CDR3 is TGTGCCAGCAGTTCTTTTCCAGGGTTCTTAGCCAAAAACATTCAGTACTTC. Its translation is CASSSFPGFLAKNIQYF.